A selection of T cell receptor beta chains follows, all from one sample in a study of blood T cell repertoires in COVID-19. Measured with immunoSEQ multiplex PCR; TCRdb has only the in-frame clones, and not every one. The sample contains fewer than 150,000 clones, approximately 87% of which appear only once. The sample consisted of peripheral blood. These TCRs come from a man between 65 and 85 years old who had recovered from COVID-19. Each CDR3 is given with its conserved first and last residue. D genes are given only for firm matches. Clone size is shown for a subset of rows, as once, few, many or a class of expanded clone.

J gene | V gene | clone size | D gene | CDR3 DNA | CDR3 protein
TRBJ2-3 | TRBV4-1 | few | TRBD2 | TGCGCCAGCAGCCGCCGACTAGCGGGGACGAGGGCAGATACGCAGTATTTT | CASSRRLAGTRADTQYF
TRBJ2-1 | TRBV7-2 | . | TRBD2 | TGTGCCAGCAGCTTAACGACTAGCTTACCTCACAATGAGCAGTTCTTC | CASSLTTSLPHNEQFF
TRBJ1-2 | TRBV19 | . | . | TGTGCCAGTAGGGGCTCCCGGGGGATCGGTGGCTACACCTTC | CASRGSRGIGGYTF
TRBJ2-2 | TRBV12-3/TRBV12-4 | . | . | TGTGCCAGCAGTGCCACATACACCGGGGAGCTGTTTTTT | CASSATYTGELFF
TRBJ2-3 | TRBV4-1 | . | TRBD1 | TGCGCCAGCAGCCAAACCGGGACAGGGGTCACAGATACGCAGTATTTT | CASSQTGTGVTDTQYF
TRBJ2-2 | TRBV2 | . | . | TGTGCCAGCAGTGAACTAGCCAACACCGGGGAGCTGTTTTTT | CASSELANTGELFF
TRBJ2-6 | TRBV2 | . | TRBD2 | TGTGCCAGCAGTGAACTAGCGGAGCACCTGACTTTC | CASSELAEHLTF
TRBJ1-2 | TRBV20-1 | . | TRBD1 | TGCAGTACAAGACAGGGCTATGGCTACACCTTC | CSTRQGYGYTF
TRBJ2-7 | TRBV7-2 | . | TRBD1 | TGTGCCAGCAGCCCGACAGGGGCCTCCTACGAGCAGTACTTC | CASSPTGASYEQYF
TRBJ2-1 | TRBV29-1 | . | TRBD1 | TGCAGCGTTGAAGGAGGACAGGGGGCTAATGAGCAGTTCTTC | CSVEGGQGANEQFF
TRBJ2-3 | TRBV7-3 | . | TRBD2 | TGTGCCAGCAGAACAAGCGGGAGAAGTACAGATACGCAGTATTTT | CASRTSGRSTDTQYF
TRBJ1-1 | TRBV9 | . | . | TGTGCCAGCAGCGTCTCAACCGAAGGAGGTGAAGCTTTCTTT | CASSVSTEGGEAFF
TRBJ1-6 | TRBV7-3 | . | . | TGTGCCAGCAGCGCCACAGGAATTTCACCCCTCCACTTT | CASSATGISPLHF
TRBJ2-1 | TRBV5-1 | . | TRBD2 | TGCGCCAGCAGCATGACTAGCGGAGGGCTCAATGAGCAGTTCTTC | CASSMTSGGLNEQFF